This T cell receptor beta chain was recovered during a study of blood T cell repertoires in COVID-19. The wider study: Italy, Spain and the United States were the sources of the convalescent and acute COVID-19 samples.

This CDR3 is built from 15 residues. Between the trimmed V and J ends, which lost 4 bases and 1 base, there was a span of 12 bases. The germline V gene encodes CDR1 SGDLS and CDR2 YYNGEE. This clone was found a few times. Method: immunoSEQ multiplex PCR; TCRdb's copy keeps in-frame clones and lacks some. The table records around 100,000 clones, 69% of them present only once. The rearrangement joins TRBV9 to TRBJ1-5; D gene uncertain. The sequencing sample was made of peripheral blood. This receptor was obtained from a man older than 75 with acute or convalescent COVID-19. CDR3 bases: TGTGCCAGCAGCTCCGGACCGGGGAGCAATCAGCCCCAGCATTTT. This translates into CASSSGPGSNQPQHF.